The rows below give T cell receptor beta chains drawn from one sample of a study of blood T cell repertoires in COVID-19. TCRdb's copy holds only in-frame clones and misses some; the assay was immunoSEQ multiplex PCR. The data contain approximately 120,000 clones, about 87% of them singletons. Sample: peripheral blood. All receptors come from a woman between 50 and 59 years old with acute or convalescent COVID-19. The CDR3 runs from the conserved cysteine through the conserved F or W. D genes are given only for firm matches. The listing skips clone size in some rows; elsewhere it reads once, few, many or a size class.

J: TRBJ1-6
size: NA
V: TRBV30
D: NA
DNA: TGTGCCTGGAGTGTACGAAGGGGATACGGTAATTCACCCCTCCACTTT
CDR3: CAWSVRRGYGNSPLHF

J: TRBJ1-2
size: once
V: TRBV27
D: NA
DNA: TGTGCCAGCAGACAATATAGGGGGGGAGGCTACACCTTC
CDR3: CASRQYRGGGYTF

J: TRBJ2-7
size: NA
V: TRBV5-1
D: TRBD2
DNA: TGCGCCAGCAGCTTGGCAGGACTAGCGGGCCACGAGCAGTACTTC
CDR3: CASSLAGLAGHEQYF

J: TRBJ2-7
size: few
V: TRBV10-3
D: TRBD2
DNA: TGTGCCATCAGTGAGTTACTGCCGGGACTAGCAAACGAGCAGTACTTC
CDR3: CAISELLPGLANEQYF

J: TRBJ1-4
size: NA
V: TRBV5-1
D: TRBD1
DNA: TGCGCCAGCAGCTTGTTACCACCCGGACAGGCCGCAACTAATGAAAAACTGTTTTTT
CDR3: CASSLLPPGQAATNEKLFF

J: TRBJ1-4
size: NA
V: TRBV5-1
D: NA
DNA: TGCGCCAGCAGCTTGGAAGGAGGATTTAAAAAACTGTTTTTT
CDR3: CASSLEGGFKKLFF

J: TRBJ2-3
size: NA
V: TRBV9
D: TRBD2
DNA: TGTGCCAGCAGCGTAGGTTTGCGGGGGGGCCCCGATACGCAGTATTTT
CDR3: CASSVGLRGGPDTQYF

J: TRBJ1-2
size: NA
V: TRBV7-8
D: TRBD1
DNA: TGTGCCAGCAGCTTAGAGCAGGGGGTTAGCTATGGCTACACCTTC
CDR3: CASSLEQGVSYGYTF

J: TRBJ1-1
size: NA
V: TRBV5-1
D: NA
DNA: TGCGCCAGCAGCTTGGACGTCCGGGGTACGGGGACTGAAGCTTTCTTT
CDR3: CASSLDVRGTGTEAFF

J: TRBJ2-1
size: NA
V: TRBV6-1
D: NA
DNA: TGTGCCAGCAGTGAGTCGCCGGGGGCCTACAATGAGCAGTTCTTC
CDR3: CASSESPGAYNEQFF

J: TRBJ1-1
size: NA
V: TRBV5-4
D: NA
DNA: TGTGCCAGCAGCCTAACAGGGATGAACACTGAAGCTTTCTTT
CDR3: CASSLTGMNTEAFF

J: TRBJ1-1
size: NA
V: TRBV30
D: NA
DNA: TGTGCCTGGGGGAGGGGGATGAACACTGAAGCTTTCTTT
CDR3: CAWGRGMNTEAFF

J: TRBJ1-4
size: NA
V: TRBV3-1/TRBV3-2
D: NA
DNA: TGTGCCAGCAGCCAGCGGGGGCAGGGTGAAAAACTGTTTTTT
CDR3: CASSQRGQGEKLFF

J: TRBJ1-3
size: NA
V: TRBV6-5
D: TRBD1
DNA: TGTGCCAGCGGGAAACTGACAGGGGTTGGAAACACCATATATTTT
CDR3: CASGKLTGVGNTIYF

J: TRBJ1-2
size: NA
V: TRBV2
D: NA
DNA: TGTGCCAGCAGTGAACAAAGGGGTGGTGGCTATGGCTACACCTTC
CDR3: CASSEQRGGGYGYTF

J: TRBJ1-4
size: NA
V: TRBV6-5
D: TRBD1
DNA: TGTGCCAGCAGCCGGGACAGGGGTGAAAAACTGTTTTTT
CDR3: CASSRDRGEKLFF

J: TRBJ1-4
size: NA
V: TRBV28
D: TRBD1
DNA: TGTGCCAGCAGTTTACCGGGACAGGGGGCAGATAAAAAACTGTTTTTT
CDR3: CASSLPGQGADKKLFF

J: TRBJ1-1
size: NA
V: TRBV5-6
D: NA
DNA: TGTGCCAGCAGCGCCAAGGGAGGGGAAAACACTGAAGCTTTCTTT
CDR3: CASSAKGGENTEAFF

J: TRBJ1-2
size: NA
V: TRBV28
D: NA
DNA: TGTGCCAGCAGTTTACAGTCCGACTATGGCTACACCTTC
CDR3: CASSLQSDYGYTF

J: TRBJ2-2
size: NA
V: TRBV19
D: NA
DNA: TGTGCCAGTAGTATAGACCCAACAGGGTTGGACACCGGGGAGCTGTTTTTT
CDR3: CASSIDPTGLDTGELFF

J: TRBJ2-3
size: NA
V: TRBV6-5
D: NA
DNA: TGTGCCAGCTCTCGAGGGGACACCTCCACAGATACGCAGTATTTT
CDR3: CASSRGDTSTDTQYF

J: TRBJ2-2
size: once
V: TRBV4-1
D: TRBD1
DNA: TGCGCCAGCAGCCAACCGGACAGGGCGAACGGGGAGCTGTTTTTT
CDR3: CASSQPDRANGELFF

J: TRBJ1-1
size: NA
V: TRBV2
D: NA
DNA: TGTGCCAGCAATGGAGGTGCGGGGTCCCTCGCTGAAGCTTTCTTT
CDR3: CASNGGAGSLAEAFF

J: TRBJ2-2
size: NA
V: TRBV28
D: NA
DNA: TGTGCCAGCCTCAGGGGTCCCGGGGAGCTGTTTTTT
CDR3: CASLRGPGELFF

J: TRBJ1-2
size: few
V: TRBV11-2
D: NA
DNA: TGTGCCAGCAGCTTAGGGCCGGACTTAGGGCCTGGCTACACCTTC
CDR3: CASSLGPDLGPGYTF

J: TRBJ1-4
size: NA
V: TRBV2
D: NA
DNA: TGTGCCAGCCACAGTGTGAATGAAAAACTGTTTTTT
CDR3: CASHSVNEKLFF

J: TRBJ1-4
size: NA
V: TRBV14
D: NA
DNA: TGTGCCAGCAGCCAATTATTGACAGGAAAAGGGGAAAAACTGTTTTTT
CDR3: CASSQLLTGKGEKLFF

J: TRBJ1-5
size: NA
V: TRBV6-1
D: NA
DNA: TGTGCCAGCAGTGATCCGGACAGACGTTCTAGCAATCAGCCCCAGCATTTT
CDR3: CASSDPDRRSSNQPQHF

J: TRBJ2-3
size: NA
V: TRBV5-8
D: NA
DNA: TGTGCCAGCAGCTTGGCAGGCACAGATACGCAGTATTTT
CDR3: CASSLAGTDTQYF

J: TRBJ2-1
size: NA
V: TRBV7-6
D: NA
DNA: TGTGCCAGCAGCGAGGAGGCGGGGTTCCTTCCTAGTGAGCAGTTCTTC
CDR3: CASSEEAGFLPSEQFF

J: TRBJ2-3
size: NA
V: TRBV3-1/TRBV3-2
D: TRBD2
DNA: TGTGCCAGCAGCCTGGGACTAGGAGGAGATACGCAGTATTTT
CDR3: CASSLGLGGDTQYF

J: TRBJ1-2
size: NA
V: TRBV12-3/TRBV12-4
D: NA
DNA: TGTGCCAGCAGTATCAGTAGGTCGGGGGAAGAGACCTTC
CDR3: CASSISRSGEETF